A selection of T cell receptor beta chains follows, all from one sample in a study of beta chain features in type 1 diabetes. Assay used: immunoSEQ multiplex PCR; TCRdb lists only in-frame clones, some missing. In the table there are around 350,000 clones, 10% to 15% of which are singletons. Specimen: naive CD4+ T cells from blood. These receptors came from a man aged 18 to 30 in good health. Both conserved end residues are part of each CDR3. Clone size is given for some rows only: seen once, a few or many times, or a class if the clone is expanded.

clone size,J gene,V gene,CDR3 protein
few,TRBJ1-1,TRBV30,CAWNPRVVNTEAFF
NA,TRBJ2-7,TRBV7-2,CASSLGQRYEQYF
NA,TRBJ2-7,TRBV10-3,CAITQAGQGAFEQYF
few,TRBJ2-1,TRBV5-4,CASSLPGGPGNEQFF
NA,TRBJ2-7,TRBV18,CASSQRTGFYEQYF
few,TRBJ2-1,TRBV15,CATSRVRGQTLRSSYNEQFF
NA,TRBJ1-6,TRBV6-5,CASSYGQGNSPLHF
NA,TRBJ2-1,TRBV5-1,CASSLDTTSSYNEQFF
NA,TRBJ1-5,TRBV2,CASSDRDSNQPQHF
NA,TRBJ2-7,TRBV30,CAWSYRGGGSYEQYF
NA,TRBJ2-2,TRBV19,CASSLGGDTGELFF
NA,TRBJ1-1,TRBV11-2,CASSLPRTEAFF
NA,TRBJ2-7,TRBV7-6,CASSLGLADPYEQYF
few,TRBJ1-2,TRBV23-1,CASSQPNQDLDSADTF
NA,TRBJ2-1,TRBV5-1,CASGREMGNEQFF
few,TRBJ1-2,TRBV28,CASSLKDSYGYTF
NA,TRBJ2-5,TRBV2,CASRKRLAEETQYF
few,TRBJ2-7,TRBV18,CASSPGLVSYEQYF
NA,TRBJ1-5,TRBV19,CASSMSGGHSNQPQHF
few,TRBJ1-5,TRBV18,CASSSRDSNQPQHF
NA,TRBJ1-1,TRBV28,CASSLLRLTEAFF
once,TRBJ2-3,TRBV5-1,CASSSGGPTDTQYF
few,TRBJ2-3,TRBV7-9,CASSLGLEADTQYF
NA,TRBJ2-7,TRBV5-4,CASSLVGHEQYF
few,TRBJ2-5,TRBV7-9,CASSLGPRGRGHQETQYF
NA,TRBJ2-7,TRBV5-1,CASSRTGTDNYEQYF
NA,TRBJ2-1,TRBV28,CASSVPRGISNEQFF
NA,TRBJ1-1,TRBV7-6,CASSLGQGEMNTEAFF
NA,TRBJ1-6,TRBV7-9,CASSLGRALNSPLHF
few,TRBJ2-7,TRBV6-5,CASRSDRGLAYEQYF
NA,TRBJ2-2,TRBV4-3,CASSQGRRGAMSGELFF
NA,TRBJ2-5,TRBV7-3,CASSLRVAGGPQQETQYF
few,TRBJ1-1,TRBV5-1,CASSTREGDTEAFF
NA,TRBJ2-3,TRBV11-2,CASSDGTTRGTQYF
NA,TRBJ2-5,TRBV4-3,CASSQARETQYF
few,TRBJ1-1,TRBV7-2,CASSQDRGYTEAFF
NA,TRBJ2-2,TRBV11-1,CASSSTQTGGYGELFF
NA,TRBJ1-2,TRBV2,CASSEGRRDGYTF
few,NA,TRBV19,CASSARQGSHEQYF
NA,TRBJ2-7,TRBV18,CASSPGQAFMRVF
NA,TRBJ2-3,TRBV27,CASSLSLSTDTQYF
many,TRBJ2-1,TRBV30,CAWSAGNEQFF
NA,TRBJ2-1,TRBV5-1,CASSPTGPNNEQFF
NA,TRBJ2-1,TRBV19,CASSTISGRAFNEQFF
few,TRBJ1-3,TRBV30,CACPREREGNTIYF
NA,TRBJ2-1,TRBV7-2,CASSSGQGIHNEQFF
few,TRBJ2-1,TRBV19,CASYGQGTYNEQFF